The next 20 T cell receptor beta chains were all read from a single sample in a study of blood T cells in healthy people across ages (dated by TCRdb to 2013 to 2016). Libraries came from 5' RACE. Sequenced using an Illumina HiSeq 2500. The second PCR ran for roughly 7 to 11 cycles and used a J-beta primer mix along with a sample-barcoded 5' primer. Through fastp at Q25 and MiXCR, TCRdb rebuilt clones from the public reads, retaining in-frame beta chains. Every CDR3 protein is listed once, alongside the most common genes and DNA of its rows. Present in this sample are more than 700,000 distinct CDR3 sequences, about 55% of which were seen just once. The leading ten clones occupy 41% of the sample. The sample was blood. Receptor source: an elderly man in good health.

The chain uses TRBV7-2 and TRBJ2-1; 7 positions agree with TRBD1. With 4 bases clipped from V and 4 bases from J, the junction kept 7 bases outside the gene matches. Germline V gene data show CDR1 as SGHTA and CDR2 as FQGNSA. The CDR3 length is 15 residues. The CDR3 protein is CASSSYTTGYNEQFF. The CDR3 DNA sequence: TGTGCCAGCAGCTCGTATACGACAGGGTACAATGAGCAGTTCTTC.

The chain uses TRBV5-1 and TRBJ2-5; 8 nucleotides line up with TRBD1. The closer fit of TRBJ2-7 to the DNA end suggests the J call may be wrong. Germline loops: CDR1 SGHRS, CDR2 YFSETQ. The CDR3 length is 16 residues. Written as DNA, the CDR3 is TGCGCCAGCAGCTGGCTTGGGCAGGGGGCAAGCTACGAGCAGTACTTC. Encoded protein: CASSWLGQGASYEQYF.

The CDR3 DNA reads as TGTGCCAGCAGCGTAAGCCCCTCTGGGGCCAACGTCCTGACTTTC. Its protein product is CASSVSPSGANVLTF. The gene calls are TRBV9 and TRBJ2-6, with D uncertain. The germline V gene has CDR1 SGDLS and CDR2 YYNGEE. The V and J ends lost 1 base and 0 bases respectively, with 5 bases between them. CDR3 length equals 15 residues.

The V gene is TRBV12-5, the J gene TRBJ1-6, with D perhaps matching TRBD1 (6 bases). V lost 5 bases and J lost 9, with 23 bases in between. The CDR3 contains 17 residues. The germline gives CDR1 LGHNT, CDR2 FRNRAP. The CDR3 loop reads CASGRMLQGSSRSPLHF. As DNA, the CDR3 is TGTGCTAGTGGTAGGATGCTACAGGGTTCATCGCGTTCACCCCTCCACTTT.

This clonotype came up once. The chain carries TRBV19 and TRBJ1-5; D remains ambiguous. The germline CDR1 and CDR2 sequences are LNHDA and SQIVND (reference sequence). The V end was cut by 6 bases, the J end by 2 bases, with 5 bases between. The length of the CDR3 is 12 residues. CDR3 amino acids: CASREGNQPQHF. The CDR3, as DNA: TGTGCCAGTAGGGAAGGCAATCAGCCCCAGCATTTT.

The V call is TRBV9, the J call TRBJ2-5; D ambiguous. CDR1 is SGDLS, CDR2 YYNGEE, per germline. CDR3 length equals 15 residues. The V gene lost 0 bases and the J gene lost 2 bases, with 11 bases spanning the gap. CDR3 sequence reads: CASSVGPPWQETQYF. As DNA, the CDR3 is TGTGCCAGCAGCGTAGGACCCCCGTGGCAAGAGACCCAGTACTTC.

The CDR3 region is CASSHWGAGPYEQYF. As DNA, the CDR3 is TGTGCCAGCAGCCACTGGGGAGCGGGACCCTACGAGCAGTACTTC. The genes are TRBV3-1 and TRBJ2-4, with TRBD2 identical over 7 bases. The closer fit of TRBJ2-7 to the DNA end suggests the J call may be wrong. Germline V gene lookup returns CDR1 LGHDT and CDR2 YNNKEL (reference sequence). The CDR3 is 15 residues long.

This clonotype was seen only once. A single base separates this from a much larger clone, so it may be a read error. This chain uses TRBV2 with TRBJ2-5; the D gene is possibly TRBD1 (5 bases). Germline V gene lookup returns CDR1 SNHLY and CDR2 FYNNEI. The V and J ends lost 6 bases and 5 bases respectively, with 22 bases between them. The CDR3 runs 16 residues. The CDR3 protein is CASSPPDLGRAETQYF. The CDR3 bases are TGTGCCAGCAGCCCCCCGGACCTGGGCAGGGCGGAGACCCAGTACTTC.

The chain recombines TRBV20-1 with TRBJ1-5, with 7 nucleotides matching TRBD1. The CDR3 runs to 13 residues. Germline CDR1 DFQATT, CDR2 SNEGSKA (reference sequence). V gave up 2 bases and J gave up 6 bases; unmatched junction bases: 4. CDR3 loop: CSARPTGFQPQHF. DNA of the CDR3: TGCAGTGCTAGACCGACAGGGTTTCAGCCCCAGCATTTT.

CDR3 amino acids: CASRIVGSSYNEQFF. The DNA for the CDR3 is TGTGCCAGCAGAATAGTCGGCAGCTCCTACAATGAGCAGTTCTTC. J is TRBJ2-1 and V is TRBV7-2, with D unclear. The CDR3 sequence is 15 residues long. The germline V gene has CDR1 SGHTA and CDR2 FQGNSA. The V end lost 6 bases, the J end lost 0 bases, and 12 bases lay between the germline ends.

The chain uses TRBV7-2 and TRBJ2-3; 11 bases fit TRBD2. The V gene's germline CDR1 is SGHTA and CDR2 FQGNSA. Trimming removed 2 bases from V and 14 bases from J; junction bases left unmatched: 21. The CDR3 is made up of 18 amino acids. The CDR3 bases are TGTGCCAGCAGCTTACCCGGGACTAGCGGACTAACAAACAGATACGCGTATTTT. Translation: CASSLPGTSGLTNRYAYF.

This sequence joins TRBV6-5 and TRBJ2-1; no reliable D call. This CDR3 region has 11 residues. V lost 6 bases to trimming and J lost 10 bases, with 10 bases between them. The V gene's germline CDR1 is MNHEY and CDR2 SVGAGI. The CDR3 coding sequence is TGTGCCAGCAGCTTTAAACAGGAGCAGTTCTTC. It encodes CASSFKQEQFF.

This clonotype was seen just once. The chain recombines TRBV14 with TRBJ2-1, with D unresolved. V was clipped by 8 bases and J by 7 bases, with 9 bases between them. Per germline, CDR1 SGHDN and CDR2 FVKESK. This CDR3 region has 11 residues. The CDR3 sequence is CASALRNEQFF. The CDR3 bases are TGTGCCAGCGCGTTGAGGAATGAGCAGTTCTTC.

The chain recombines TRBV7-3 with TRBJ2-3; 8 bases match TRBD1. J was trimmed by 6 bases and V by 1 base; bases with no gene match: 15. The CDR3 is made up of 18 amino acids. The germline V gene has CDR1 SGHTA and CDR2 FQGTGA. The CDR3 DNA reads as TGTGCCAGCAGCTTAAAACGGAGGACAGGGTCCTCCGGGGATACGCAGTATTTT. Residues: CASSLKRRTGSSGDTQYF.

The V and J genes are TRBV30 and TRBJ2-7; no reliable D call. The CDR3 length is 15 residues. Germline V gene data show CDR1 as GTSNPN and CDR2 as SVGIG (reference sequence). Trimming stripped 0 bases from V and 2 bases from J, with 14 bases between. CDR3 coding DNA: TGTGCCTGGAGTGTACTGGCAGGAGCCGCCTACGAGCAGTACTTC. It translates to CAWSVLAGAAYEQYF.

The CDR3: CASSSLGANQETQYF. For the CDR3, the DNA is TGTGCCAGCAGTTCTCTAGGGGCTAACCAAGAGACCCAGTACTTC. The rearrangement joins TRBV13 to TRBJ2-5, with D tentatively TRBD1 (5 bases). Germline values: CDR1 PRHDT, CDR2 FYEKMQ (reference sequence). CDR3 length: 15 amino acids. Trimming left V 6 bases short and J 0 bases short, with 14 bases between.

The chain employs TRBV7-2 and TRBJ2-1; 10 bases line up with TRBD2. The V and J ends lost 6 bases and 3 bases, in that order; junction bases with no gene match: 5. The CDR3 loop spans 15 amino acids. CDR1 SGHTA and CDR2 FQGNSA come from the germline V gene. DNA of the CDR3: TGTGCCAGCAGACCTAGCGGGAGCAACTACAATGAGCAGTTCTTC. Protein sequence: CASRPSGSNYNEQFF.

This clonotype showed up just once. CDR3: CASRLVGNVGQPQHF. The CDR3 DNA is TGTGCCAGCAGGCTGGTCGGGAATGTTGGCCAGCCCCAGCATTTT. The chain recombines TRBV6-6 with TRBJ1-5; D gene uncertain. Germline loops: CDR1 MNHNY, CDR2 SVGAGI (reference sequence). CDR3 length equals 15 residues. The germline V and J ends were trimmed by 6 bases and 7 bases, with 19 bases remaining between them.

In the case of this clonotype: Germline and junction disagree at one end, which may indicate a read error. The chain uses TRBV6-5 and TRBJ1-1; D remains unclear. The germline V gene encodes CDR1 MNHEY and CDR2 SVGAGI. The CDR3 sequence is 15 residues long. The CDR3 spells CASRRTGSSNTEAFF. The CDR3 DNA is TGTGCCAGCAGGAGAACCGGGTCCTCGAACACTGAGGCTTTCTTT.

This chain joins TRBV7-2 and TRBJ2-1; TRBD2 might be the D (5 bases). Trimming stripped 1 base from V and 3 bases from J, with 10 bases between. The germline V gene has CDR1 SGHTA and CDR2 FQGNSA. CDR3 length: 15 residues. CDR3 sequence: CASSLVFSDYNEQFF. In DNA, the CDR3 is TGTGCCAGCAGCTTAGTTTTTAGCGACTACAATGAGCAGTTCTTC.